This T cell receptor beta chain came from a study of T cell responses to AZD1222 COVID-19 vaccine. Profiling relied on immunoSEQ multiplex PCR, and the TCRdb table lists in-frame clones only, not all of them. The sample yields over 90,000 clones, around 90% seen once. Trimming took off 4 bases at V and 2 bases at J, with 12 bases between the two ends. Germline CDR1 LNHDA, CDR2 SQIVND (reference sequence). The CDR3 length is 15 residues. About this clone itself: Its specificity is not known.

Whole-study findings and limits: In a largely white British group with more females than males, clonal diversity was possibly underestimated.

The chain combines TRBV19 with TRBJ1-3; D uncertain. Specimen: peripheral blood, collected on day 0 of AZD1222 vaccination. The origin of this receptor is an adult in good health. CDR3 sequence (DNA): TGTGCCAGTAGTAGGGCAGGAAGAACTGGAAACACCATATATTTT. Its translation: CASSRAGRTGNTIYF.